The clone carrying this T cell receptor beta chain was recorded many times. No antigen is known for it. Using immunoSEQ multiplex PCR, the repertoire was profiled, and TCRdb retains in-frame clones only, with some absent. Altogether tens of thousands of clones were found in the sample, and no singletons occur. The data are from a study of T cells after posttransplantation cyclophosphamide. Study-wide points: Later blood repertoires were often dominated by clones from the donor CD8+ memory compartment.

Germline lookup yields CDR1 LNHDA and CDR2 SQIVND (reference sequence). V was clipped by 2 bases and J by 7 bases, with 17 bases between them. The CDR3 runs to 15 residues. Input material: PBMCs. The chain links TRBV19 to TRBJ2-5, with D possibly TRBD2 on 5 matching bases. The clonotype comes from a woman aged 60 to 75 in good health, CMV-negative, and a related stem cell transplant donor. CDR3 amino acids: CASSISGFGKGTQYF. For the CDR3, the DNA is TGTGCCAGTAGTATATCGGGATTCGGAAAGGGGACCCAGTACTTC.